One and the same sample provided the 3 T cell receptor beta chains below, sequenced in a study of siplizumab effects on memory and regulatory T cells. Only in-frame clones appear in the TCRdb table, and some are missing; sequencing was by immunoSEQ multiplex PCR. The sample contains 110,000 or so clones, 93% of which appear only once. Material for sequencing was non-Treg CD4+ T cells sorted from blood. The receptors derive from a human donor in good health.

The chain joins TRBV6-6 to TRBJ1-2; D uncertain. CDR3 size: 12 residues. V lost 5 bases to trimming and J lost 2 bases, with 6 bases between them. Germline V gene sequence: CDR1 MNHNY, CDR2 SVGAGI (reference sequence). In DNA, the CDR3 is TGTGCCAGCAGTCAAGTCAACTATGGCTACACCTTC. The encoded protein is CASSQVNYGYTF.

J is TRBJ1-4 and V is TRBV11-3; D is undetermined. Trimming stripped 5 bases from V and 4 bases from J, with 8 bases between. The CDR3 is 13 amino acids. Germline CDR1 and CDR2: SGHNT and YENEEA. In DNA form, the CDR3 reads TGTGCCAGCAGCAGGACTGTTAATGAAAAACTGTTTTTT. Its translation: CASSRTVNEKLFF.

This chain uses TRBV18 with TRBJ1-4; D is possibly TRBD1 (5 bases). Germline values: CDR1 KGHSH, CDR2 LQKENI. The CDR3 runs to 15 residues. Deletions cut 0 bases from V and 5 bases from J, with 10 bases between. Here the CDR3 reads CASSPPGGENEKLFF. The DNA for the CDR3 is TGTGCCAGCTCACCACCGGGAGGGGAAAATGAAAAACTGTTTTTT.